This TCR beta chain comes out of a study of identical twins. TCRdb re-called the 5' RACE reads through MiXCR, storing one row per CDR3 protein. The sample has fewer than 250,000 distinct CDR3 sequences; approximately 7.3% are singletons. The CDR3 has 14 amino acids. J lost 1 base, V lost 4 bases, and 1 base had no gene match. The germline V gene has CDR1 SQVTM and CDR2 ANQGSEA. Findings and caveats of the study: One should note that invariant MAIT and iNKT cells could partly confound zero-insertion analyses. Abundant beta clonotypes from cord blood bore fewer insertions; memory repertoires lacked this pattern. It was cross-sectional statistical analysis, not following the same donors, that the conclusions relied on. Twin-shared out-of-frame alpha sequences showed excess low generation probability.

This clonotype was counted between two and nine times. Its antigen is undetermined. The sample was also reused in another study, on yellow fever vaccine responses in identical twins.

The chain combines TRBV29-1 with TRBJ2-1, with 10 bases aligning to TRBD2. This TCR came from a woman between 18 and 29 years old in good health. Material: CD8+ T cells sorted from blood. CDR3 residues: CSVASGGSYNEQFF. CDR3 nucleotides: TGCAGCGTTGCTAGCGGGGGATCCTACAATGAGCAGTTCTTC.